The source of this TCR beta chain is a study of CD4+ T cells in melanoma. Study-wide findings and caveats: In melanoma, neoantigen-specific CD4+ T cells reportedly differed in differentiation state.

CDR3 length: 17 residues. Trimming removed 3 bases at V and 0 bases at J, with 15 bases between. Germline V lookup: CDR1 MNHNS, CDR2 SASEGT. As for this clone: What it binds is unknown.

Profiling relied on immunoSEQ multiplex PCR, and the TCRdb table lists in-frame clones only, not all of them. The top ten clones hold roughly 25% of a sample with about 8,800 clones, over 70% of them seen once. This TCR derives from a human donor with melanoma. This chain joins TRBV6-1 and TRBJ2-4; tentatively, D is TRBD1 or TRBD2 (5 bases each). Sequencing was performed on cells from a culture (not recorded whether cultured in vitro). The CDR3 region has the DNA TGTGCCAGCAGTGACCCTCGGGGCACCCTAGCCAAAAACATTCAGTACTTC. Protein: CASSDPRGTLAKNIQYF.